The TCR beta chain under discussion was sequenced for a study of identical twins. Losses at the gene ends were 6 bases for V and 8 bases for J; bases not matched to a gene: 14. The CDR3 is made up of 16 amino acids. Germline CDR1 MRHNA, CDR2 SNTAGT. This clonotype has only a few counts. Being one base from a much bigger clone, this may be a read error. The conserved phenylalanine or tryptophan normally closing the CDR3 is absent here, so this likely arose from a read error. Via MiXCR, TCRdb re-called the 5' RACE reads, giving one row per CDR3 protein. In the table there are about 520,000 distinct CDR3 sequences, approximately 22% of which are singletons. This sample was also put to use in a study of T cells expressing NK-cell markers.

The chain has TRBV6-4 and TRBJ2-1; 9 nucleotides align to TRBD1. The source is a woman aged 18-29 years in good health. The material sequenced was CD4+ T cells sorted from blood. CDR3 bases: TGTGCCAGCAGGGGGACACGACAGGGGGTCCGGGATGAGCAGTTCCTC. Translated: CASRGTRQGVRDEQFL.